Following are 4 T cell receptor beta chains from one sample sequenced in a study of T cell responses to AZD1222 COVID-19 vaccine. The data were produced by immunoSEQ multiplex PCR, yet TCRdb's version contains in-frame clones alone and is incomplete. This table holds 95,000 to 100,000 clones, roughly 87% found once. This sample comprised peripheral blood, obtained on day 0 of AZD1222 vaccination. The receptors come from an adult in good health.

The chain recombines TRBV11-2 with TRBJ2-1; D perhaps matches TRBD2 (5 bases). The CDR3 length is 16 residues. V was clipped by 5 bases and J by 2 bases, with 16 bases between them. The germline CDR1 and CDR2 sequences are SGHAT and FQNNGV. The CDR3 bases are TGTGCCAGCAGCGCCGACGAGGGAGTCCCCTACAATGAGCAGTTCTTC. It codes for CASSADEGVPYNEQFF.

The DNA of the CDR3 is TGTGCCAGCAGCCAACAGGGTTATGGCTACACCTTC. This encodes CASSQQGYGYTF. The genes are TRBV14 and TRBJ1-2, with a tentative D call TRBD1 (5 bases). V was shortened by 2 bases and J by 5 bases, with 6 bases between the two germline ends. The CDR3 extends over 12 amino acids. In germline, CDR1 is SGHDN, CDR2 FVKESK.

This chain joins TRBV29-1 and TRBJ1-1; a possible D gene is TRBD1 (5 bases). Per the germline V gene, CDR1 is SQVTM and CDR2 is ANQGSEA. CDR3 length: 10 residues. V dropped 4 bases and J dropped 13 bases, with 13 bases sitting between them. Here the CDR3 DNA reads TGCAGCGTTGGGACACCGTATCTTTTCTTT. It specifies CSVGTPYLFF.

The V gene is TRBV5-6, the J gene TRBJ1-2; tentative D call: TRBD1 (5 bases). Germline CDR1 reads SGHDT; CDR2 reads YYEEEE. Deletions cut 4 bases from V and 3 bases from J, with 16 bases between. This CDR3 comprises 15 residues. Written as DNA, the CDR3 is TGTGCCAGCAGCGGCGACGGGGCTGAGCACTATGGCTACACCTTC. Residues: CASSGDGAEHYGYTF.